This T cell receptor beta chain comes out of a study of CD8+ T cells in alopecia areata. Across the whole study: Tofacitinib continued for 6 to 18 months and was then withheld for 6 months. Study-wide points: Against the mouse data, patients shared TCRs less clearly, possibly for HLA reasons. Affected lesional scalp, above all in alopecia totalis/universalis, was more clonal than normal scalp.

CDR1 and CDR2 (germline): MNHNS, SASEGT. The V and J ends lost 6 bases and 2 bases respectively, with 16 bases between them. CDR3 length: 15 residues. Extraction of RNA preceded its reverse transcription into cDNA, which served as the sequencing template. Profiled with immunoSEQ multiplex PCR; TCRdb holds only in-frame clones, not every one. Of around 10,000 clones detected, over 55% appear once; the ten largest clones hold under 9.5%. Alopecia areata patients gave lesional scalp punch biopsies and peripheral blood samples. This clone has more than one count but fewer than ten. Its antigen is not known.

The source was skin, collected at week 0. The chain joins TRBV6-1 to TRBJ1-2, with D tentatively TRBD1 (5 bases). The TCR originated in a human donor with alopecia areata. The CDR3, as DNA: TGTGCCAGCAGCCCCAATCTGGGGGGGAACTATGGCTACACCTTC. Residues: CASSPNLGGNYGYTF.